This T cell receptor beta chain appears in the sequencing data of a study of blood T cell repertoires in COVID-19. Sequencing used immunoSEQ multiplex PCR; TCRdb keeps in-frame clones, though not all of them. The table shows over 95,000 clones, with roughly 85% occurring only once. V gave up 6 bases and J gave up 4 bases, with 18 bases separating them. This CDR3 is built from 16 residues. Germline-derived CDR1 and CDR2 are SNHLY and FYNNEI. The sequencing sample was made of peripheral blood. This clonotype was sampled from a human donor in a cohort sampled during active COVID-19. This chain uses TRBV2 with TRBJ2-2; tentative D call: TRBD1 (6 bases). CDR3 DNA sequence: TGTGCCAGCAGCGAATTCCGGGACACGTCCACCGGGGAGCTGTTTTTT. It codes for CASSEFRDTSTGELFF.